A selection of T cell receptor beta chains follows, all from one sample in a study of beta chain features in type 1 diabetes. The repertoire was sequenced with immunoSEQ multiplex PCR; TCRdb's copy has only in-frame clones and lacks some. The sample carries around 40,000 clones, roughly 68% recorded once. What was sequenced was Tregs from blood. These receptors were collected from a woman aged 18-30 years with type 1 diabetes. Both conserved end residues are part of each CDR3. The D gene is left open where the match is weak. Not all rows give a size; the values are once, few, many and, for expanded clones, a class.

j_gene,abundance,v_gene,d_gene,CDR3nt,CDR3aa
TRBJ2-5,-,TRBV6-6,-,TGTGCCAGCAGTTACCCCCCGGGAGCTGGGGAGACCCAGTACTTC,CASSYPPGAGETQYF
TRBJ2-7,-,TRBV29-1,TRBD2,TGCAGCGGACAGACTAGCGGGAGTTACGAGCAGTACTTC,CSGQTSGSYEQYF
TRBJ2-3,-,TRBV7-8,TRBD1,TGTGCCAGCAGCTCGGACAGGGGACTGGCAGATACGCAGTATTTT,CASSSDRGLADTQYF
TRBJ1-4,-,TRBV7-9,TRBD1,TGTGCCAGCAGGGGACAGGGGAATGAAAAACTGTTTTTT,CASRGQGNEKLFF
TRBJ2-2,-,TRBV7-6,TRBD1,TGTGCCAGCAGCCAGGGACAGGGAGGAACCGGGGAGCTGTTTTTT,CASSQGQGGTGELFF
TRBJ1-1,-,TRBV7-9,TRBD1,TGTGCCAGCAGACTGCAGGGGGTGATGCACACTGAAGCTTTCTTT,CASRLQGVMHTEAFF
TRBJ2-1,-,TRBV7-9,-,TGTGCCAGCAGCTTAGGGCCCGAGCGATCTGGCAATGAGCAGTTCTTC,CASSLGPERSGNEQFF
TRBJ1-2,few,TRBV19,-,TGTGCCAGTAGTATAGATGGCAGAGGACAGCTCTATGGCTACACCTTC,CASSIDGRGQLYGYTF
TRBJ2-1,-,TRBV18,-,TGTGCCAGCTCACTCAGTGGTAATGAGCAGTTCTTC,CASSLSGNEQFF
TRBJ2-5,-,TRBV2,TRBD2,TGTGCCAGCAGAGCCGGGACTAGCGGCGAGACCCAGTACTTC,CASRAGTSGETQYF
TRBJ1-4,-,TRBV5-6,-,TGTGCCAGCAGCTTGGGCGGGGTGTCTAATGAAAAACTGTTTTTT,CASSLGGVSNEKLFF
TRBJ1-4,once,TRBV2,TRBD1,TGTGCCAGCAGCCAAACGGGACAGGGTAGTGAAAAACTGTTTTTT,CASSQTGQGSEKLFF
TRBJ1-6,-,TRBV6-6,TRBD1,TGTGCCAGCAGTCGGACAGGGGACCATAATTCACCCCTCCACTTT,CASSRTGDHNSPLHF
TRBJ2-7,-,TRBV27,-,TGTGCCAGCAGTCGCCTAAAAACTGCGAACAGAGACGAGCAGTACTTC,CASSRLKTANRDEQYF
TRBJ2-4,few,TRBV19,TRBD2,TGTGCCAGTAGTCCCGGGACTAGCGGGAGTTTCGGCAAAAACATTCAGTACTTC,CASSPGTSGSFGKNIQYF
TRBJ1-5,-,TRBV18,TRBD1,TGTGCCAGCAGTCAACAGGGGATAGGAAAGCCCCAGCATTTT,CASSQQGIGKPQHF
TRBJ2-1,-,TRBV5-3,TRBD2,TGTGCCAGAAGCTGGGGGACTAGCGGAGTCTCCTACAATGAGCAGTTCTTC,CARSWGTSGVSYNEQFF
TRBJ2-7,few,TRBV19,TRBD2,TGTGCCAGTAGTATGCGGGGGAGGAGCTACGAGCAGTACTTC,CASSMRGRSYEQYF
TRBJ2-3,-,TRBV5-1,TRBD2,TGCGCCAGCAGCTTGGGAGCTAGCGGGGGCCTCACAGATACGCAGTATTTT,CASSLGASGGLTDTQYF
TRBJ2-6,-,TRBV27,-,TGTGCCAGCAGGAGGGACTTGGTGATGTCTGGGGCCAACGTCCTGACTTTC,CASRRDLVMSGANVLTF
TRBJ2-5,-,TRBV11-3,-,TGTGCCAGCAGCGCAGACCAAGAGACCCAGTACTTC,CASSADQETQYF
TRBJ1-2,few,TRBV7-8,TRBD1,TGTGCCAGCAGCTGGGGACAGGGGGCGCGTGGCTACACCTTC,CASSWGQGARGYTF
TRBJ2-4,-,TRBV5-1,TRBD2,TGCGCCAGCGCCTCGAGCGGGAGAAACATTCAGTACTTC,CASASSGRNIQYF
TRBJ1-1,medium-sized,TRBV7-9,TRBD1,TGTGCCAGCAGCTTAGGACAGGGGAAGGATGAAGCTTTCTTT,CASSLGQGKDEAFF
TRBJ2-5,-,TRBV5-6,-,TGTGCCAGCAGCTTGGCAAGTCAGGAGACCCAGTACTTC,CASSLASQETQYF
TRBJ1-2,-,TRBV4-3,-,TGCGCCAGCAGCCAAGATCGGTCAGGTCCTTACTATGGCTACACCTTC,CASSQDRSGPYYGYTF
TRBJ2-7,once,TRBV7-6,-,TGTGCCAGCAGCAAGACCCTCGGGGCGGACAGATACGAGCAGTACTTC,CASSKTLGADRYEQYF
TRBJ1-2,once,TRBV11-1,-,TGTGCCAGCAGCTTAGGGGCCACCCGGAACTATGGCTACACCTTC,CASSLGATRNYGYTF
TRBJ1-1,-,TRBV7-2,-,TGTGCCAGCAGCTTAGTTACGGGGGAAGAAGCTTTCTTT,CASSLVTGEEAFF
TRBJ2-1,-,TRBV7-9,-,TGTGCCAGCAGCTTAGTTTTTGAACAGGGACAGTTCTTC,CASSLVFEQGQFF
TRBJ2-7,-,TRBV5-1,-,TGCGCCAGCAGCTTTGGTATCGGAGAGGGCTCCTACGAGCAGTACTTC,CASSFGIGEGSYEQYF
TRBJ2-2,once,TRBV7-2,TRBD1,TGTGCCAGCAGCTTTGGACAGGGGCTGGGCACCGGGGAGCTGTTTTTT,CASSFGQGLGTGELFF
TRBJ2-6,-,TRBV10-3,-,TGTGCCATCAGTGAGGGTGGCTGGTCCCCTGGGGCCAACGTCCTGACTTTC,CAISEGGWSPGANVLTF
TRBJ1-5,-,TRBV4-1,-,TGCGCCAGCAGCCAAGATAACCAGGGTTATCAGCCCCAGCATTTT,CASSQDNQGYQPQHF
TRBJ1-5,few,TRBV28,-,TGTGCCAGCACTTTACGTCGCAATCAGCCCCAGCATTTT,CASTLRRNQPQHF
TRBJ2-4,-,TRBV27,TRBD1,TGTGCCAGCAGTCCAAGGACAGGATTGTCCAAAAACATTCAGTACTTC,CASSPRTGLSKNIQYF
TRBJ2-6,-,TRBV10-3,-,TGTGCCATCAGTGAGTCGGTAGCAGGGAAATCTGGGGCCAACGTCCTGACTTTC,CAISESVAGKSGANVLTF
TRBJ1-1,-,TRBV6-6,-,TGTGCCAGCAGTCAAATTAACACTGAAGCTTTCTTT,CASSQINTEAFF
TRBJ2-1,-,TRBV2,TRBD1,TGTGCCAGCAGGATCGGACAGGGGGCGTCCGAGTTCTTC,CASRIGQGASEFF
TRBJ2-7,once,TRBV5-4,TRBD2,TGTGCCAGCAGCTTGGGGCAGTGGCGGGGGGGTTTGGAGCAGTACTTC,CASSLGQWRGGLEQYF
TRBJ2-5,-,TRBV5-1,-,TGCGCCAGCAGCTCCCCCGGGGCCCAGTACTTC,CASSSPGAQYF
TRBJ2-7,-,TRBV29-1,TRBD1,TGCAGCGTTCGAACAGGGGACGAGCAGTACTTC,CSVRTGDEQYF
TRBJ2-1,-,TRBV20-1,-,TGCAGTGCTCTACCCTACAATGAGCAGTTCTTC,CSALPYNEQFF
TRBJ2-3,-,TRBV7-2,-,TGTGCCAGCAGCTTCAACACAGATACGCAGTATTTT,CASSFNTDTQYF
TRBJ2-4,few,TRBV18,-,TGTGCCAGCTCAGTATACGGGAGTCCAGCCAAAAACATTCAGTACTTC,CASSVYGSPAKNIQYF
TRBJ2-3,-,TRBV6-5,-,TGTGCCAGCAGCGCTAGAGGTAGCACAGATACGCAGTATTTT,CASSARGSTDTQYF
TRBJ2-2,-,TRBV19,-,TGTGCCAGTATCTTAACAGGGAACACCGGGGAGCTGTTTTTT,CASILTGNTGELFF
TRBJ1-1,-,TRBV5-4,-,TGTGCCAGCAGCCTGAAAAACTCCCCTGAAGCTTTCTTT,CASSLKNSPEAFF
TRBJ2-5,-,TRBV5-4,-,TGTGCCAGCAGCTTGCGAGCTCAAGAGACCCAGTACTTC,CASSLRAQETQYF
TRBJ1-2,-,TRBV28,-,TGTGCCAGCCTCCCGGGGTTTCAATATGGCTACACCTTC,CASLPGFQYGYTF
TRBJ1-5,few,TRBV29-1,TRBD1,TGCAGCGCGATACAGGGGGGGAGCCAGCCCCAGCATTTT,CSAIQGGSQPQHF
TRBJ1-2,medium-sized,TRBV20-1,-,TGCGGAGGCCTGGGGGGCTATGGCTACACCTTC,CGGLGGYGYTF
TRBJ1-2,-,TRBV7-8,-,TGTGCCAGCAGCCCCGAAGGGGGGGTTTATGGCTACACCTTC,CASSPEGGVYGYTF
TRBJ2-3,-,TRBV7-2,-,TGTGCCAGCAGCTTAAGCTCAGATACGCAGTATTTT,CASSLSSDTQYF
TRBJ2-2,-,TRBV6-6,-,TGTGCCAGCAGGATGGGGCTAGCGAGCACCGGGGAGCTGTTTTTT,CASRMGLASTGELFF
TRBJ1-1,once,TRBV18,-,TGTGCCAGCTCACCACAGGGGTTGAACACTGAAGCTTTCTTT,CASSPQGLNTEAFF